This paragraph covers one TCR beta chain sequence. Its specificity is not known. What was amplified from RNA transcripts were TCR beta CDR3 regions. With the HTBI primer set, the TCR CDR3 went through a first round of RT-PCR. From the multiplex PCR reads, TCRdb called clonotypes with MiXCR, one entry per CDR3 protein. The profile shows 450,000 to 600,000 distinct CDR3 sequences, just under 20% of them singletons. This record belongs to a study of T cells in Graves' hyperthyroidism and ophthalmopathy. This CDR3 spans 13 amino acids. Between the trimmed V and J ends, which lost 5 bases and 3 bases, there was a span of 11 bases. Per germline, CDR1 DFQATT and CDR2 SNEGSKA (reference sequence). Study findings and constraints: Prediction of ophthalmopathy progression came a median around 6 months pre-onset.

Orbital computed tomography and thyroid ultrasound, together with serum TRAb and thyroxine and clinical symptoms, were used for diagnoses. This chain uses TRBV20-1 with TRBJ1-5; D is unresolved. Material: blood. This TCR was sampled from a man aged 35-49 years with Graves' ophthalmopathy. CDR3 loop: CSASGPNNQPQHF. The CDR3, as DNA: TGCAGTGCTTCCGGGCCCAACAATCAGCCCCAGCATTTT.